This TCR beta chain is drawn from a study of cytomegalovirus exposure and HLA in healthy donors. The PCR used 60 Vbeta and 13 Jbeta primers. Libraries were prepared by immunoSEQ multiplex PCR; TCRdb keeps only in-frame clonotypes and omits some of them. Of under 250,000 clones listed, 70% to 90% are singletons. V was clipped by 4 bases and J by 0 bases; unmatched bases: 7. CDR1 LNHDA and CDR2 SQIVND come from the germline V gene (reference sequence). This CDR3 is built from 18 residues. The origin of this receptor is a girl aged 2-15 years in good health and CMV-seronegative. The material sequenced was PBMCs. This chain joins TRBV19 and TRBJ1-6; TRBD1 agrees at 9 bases. The CDR3 is CASSTGQGFGSYNSPLHF. As DNA, the CDR3 is TGTGCCAGTAGTACGGGACAGGGTTTCGGCTCCTATAATTCACCCCTCCACTTT.